The 17 T cell receptor beta chains presented below share a single source sample, sequenced in a study of shared clonotypes between healthy human individuals. The data were produced by immunoSEQ multiplex PCR, yet TCRdb's version contains in-frame clones alone and is incomplete. The table records about 1.1 million clones, roughly 80% of them present only once. The sequencing sample was made of memory CD4+ T cells from PBMCs. Sample subset: CD45RA-negative fraction. All receptors come from a man aged 18 to 35 in good health. Some clones in this sample may be carry-over from other donors' samples.

The rearrangement links TRBV5-4 to TRBJ1-2, with unresolved D. The CDR3 is 14 residues long. From germline, CDR1 is SGHNT and CDR2 YYREEE (reference sequence). Trimming removed 6 bases from V and 3 bases from J, with 15 bases in between. The CDR3 DNA sequence: TGTGCCAGCAAACCCCGCCCGGTCCACTATGGCTACACCTTC. Amino acids: CASKPRPVHYGYTF.

The chain uses TRBV25-1 and TRBJ2-2, with 8 bases fitting TRBD2. Unmatched junction bases numbered 7, after V lost 4 bases and J lost 0 bases. Germline V gene lookup returns CDR1 MGHDK and CDR2 SYGVNS. This CDR3 has 17 residues. The CDR3 reads CASSAPGSGTNTGELFF. As DNA, the CDR3 is TGTGCCAGCAGTGCCCCGGGTAGCGGGACGAACACCGGGGAGCTGTTTTTT.

The chain combines TRBV7-8 with TRBJ2-3, with 10 bases lining up with TRBD2. After removal of 6 bases from V and 8 bases from J, the junction contained 11 bases not matched to a gene. The V gene's germline CDR1 is SGHVS and CDR2 FQNEAQ. This CDR3 has 15 residues. The CDR3 is CASSISSGRIGTQYF. CDR3 nucleotides: TGTGCCAGCAGTATCTCTAGCGGGAGAATTGGTACGCAGTATTTT.

The rearrangement links TRBV5-4 to TRBJ2-5, with D perhaps given as TRBD1 or TRBD2 (6 bases each). Germline V lookup: CDR1 SGHNT, CDR2 YYREEE (reference sequence). V was trimmed by 4 bases and J by 2 bases, leaving 12 bases between them. CDR3 size: 14 residues. Here the CDR3 reads CASSRGTSQETQYF. CDR3 DNA: TGTGCCAGCAGCCGCGGGACATCACAAGAGACCCAGTACTTC.

This clone occurred once. The V call is TRBV19, the J call TRBJ2-6; D may be TRBD2 (6 bases). The V gene lost 5 bases and the J gene lost 5 bases, with 22 bases spanning the gap. In germline, CDR1 is LNHDA, CDR2 SQIVND (reference sequence). This CDR3 has 18 residues. The CDR3 sequence: CASSERGKSQSRANVLTF. The CDR3 nucleotides are TGTGCCAGTAGTGAGCGCGGGAAATCACAAAGTCGGGCCAACGTCCTGACTTTC.

This chain joins TRBV28 and TRBJ2-4; D unresolved. CDR1 and CDR2 from the germline V gene are MDHEN and SYDVKM. V was cut by 6 bases and J by 8 bases, with 11 bases left in between. This CDR3 is 12 amino acids long. In nucleotides, the CDR3 is TGTGCCAGCAGCTCCGCTAGGGACATTCAGTACTTC. Translation gives CASSSARDIQYF. The full variable domain, its missing parts supplied by reference TRBV28 and TRBJ2-4, is DVKVTQSSRYLVKRTGEKVFLECVQDMDHENMFWYRQDPGLGLRLIYFSYDVKMKEKGDIPEGYSVSREKKERFSLILESASTNQTSMYLCASSSARDIQYFGAGTRLSVL.

This clone showed up just once. V and J are TRBV7-3 and TRBJ2-7, with D possibly TRBD1 on 5 matching bases. Per germline, CDR1 SGHTA and CDR2 FQGTGA. Trimming shortened V by 2 bases and J by 4 bases, and 9 bases separated the two germline ends. The length of the CDR3 is 13 residues. CDR3 in amino acids: CASSLGAGYEQYF. The CDR3, as DNA: TGTGCCAGCAGCTTAGGGGCCGGGTACGAGCAGTACTTC.

The V gene is TRBV7-9, the J gene TRBJ2-7; weak D call: TRBD2 (5 bases). V was cut by 0 bases and J by 6 bases, with 12 bases left in between. The CDR3 runs 14 residues. Looked up from germline, CDR1 is SEHNR and CDR2 is FQNEAQ (reference sequence). DNA for the CDR3: TGTGCCAGCAGCTTAGCGTCTGGAGGCGGCGAGCAGTACTTC. It specifies CASSLASGGGEQYF.

This clone was recorded only once. CDR3 sequence: CASSLRRLAGDSGELFF. As DNA, the CDR3 is TGTGCCAGCAGCCTAAGGAGACTAGCGGGAGACTCCGGGGAGCTGTTTTTT. The V gene is TRBV5-4, the J gene TRBJ2-2; TRBD2 aligns across 12 bases. V shed 4 bases and J 6 bases; nucleotides not matched to a gene: 10. Germline CDR1 SGHNT, CDR2 YYREEE (reference sequence). CDR3 length equals 17 residues.

The chain couples TRBV5-1 to TRBJ2-2; TRBD2 matches at 8 bases. The CDR3 loop spans 16 amino acids. The V gene's germline CDR1 is SGHRS and CDR2 YFSETQ. The junction had 10 bases not matched to a gene; V was cut back by 5 bases and J by 4 bases. In DNA form, the CDR3 reads TGCGCCAGCAGTAACGGCCTAGCGGGCCTCACCGGGGAGCTGTTTTTT. This gives the protein CASSNGLAGLTGELFF.

This chain joins TRBV7-2 and TRBJ2-5; no definite D call. Germline V CDR1 and CDR2: SGHTA, FQGNSA. Deletions cut 5 bases from V and 7 bases from J, with 26 bases between. The CDR3 spans 17 residues. CDR3 region: CASSLRTRISLVGTQYF. As DNA, the CDR3 is TGTGCCAGCAGCCTAAGGACCAGAATTTCCCTAGTAGGGACCCAGTACTTC.

V usage is TRBV9 and J usage is TRBJ2-1; D is unresolved. This CDR3 is built from 14 residues. The V gene's germline CDR1 is SGDLS and CDR2 YYNGEE. Trimming pared 4 bases from V and 0 bases from J, leaving 8 bases between. CDR3 DNA: TGTGCCAGCAGCCCACGGCCCTCCTACAATGAGCAGTTCTTC. Encoded protein: CASSPRPSYNEQFF.

This clone was seen more than once but under ten times. The genes are TRBV7-3 and TRBJ1-1; D uncertain. Trimming removed 4 bases at V and 6 bases at J, with 15 bases between. CDR3 length: 14 amino acids. CDR1 is SGHTA and CDR2 is FQGTGA in the germline V gene. The chain's CDR3 is CASSSREHSAEAFF. In DNA form, the CDR3 reads TGTGCCAGCAGCTCCCGGGAGCATTCGGCTGAAGCTTTCTTT.

This rearrangement joins TRBV11-2 to TRBJ2-2, with no clear D. Germline V CDR1 and CDR2: SGHAT, FQNNGV. The CDR3 runs to 14 residues. Between the trimmed V and J ends, which lost 1 base and 6 bases, there was a span of 9 bases. The CDR3 loop reads CASSLVLEAGELFF. Written as DNA, the CDR3 is TGTGCCAGCAGCTTAGTTTTAGAGGCCGGGGAGCTGTTTTTT.

This CDR3 reads CASSLRTDTQYF. The CDR3 region has the DNA TGTGCCAGCAGTTTAAGGACAGATACGCAGTATTTT. The chain uses TRBV28 and TRBJ2-3, with D unresolved. Germline values: CDR1 MDHEN, CDR2 SYDVKM. There are 12 residues in the CDR3. The germline V and J ends were trimmed by 2 bases and 3 bases, with 3 bases remaining between them.

The chain carries TRBV7-2 and TRBJ2-1; no clear D. Trimming took off 4 bases at V and 5 bases at J, with 9 bases between the two ends. Germline loops: CDR1 SGHTA, CDR2 FQGNSA. The CDR3 extends over 13 amino acids. This CDR3 is CASSSSRDNEQFF. In nucleotides, the CDR3 is TGTGCCAGCAGCTCCTCCCGGGACAATGAGCAGTTCTTC.

The chain joins TRBV4-1 to TRBJ1-2, with no clear D. Germline-derived CDR1 and CDR2 are MGHRA and YSYEKL. CDR3 length: 13 amino acids. V lost 0 bases and J 2 bases, leaving 4 bases between the germline ends. This CDR3 is CASSQEGNYGYTF. The CDR3 DNA reads as TGCGCCAGCAGCCAAGAAGGCAACTATGGCTACACCTTC.